These 30 T cell receptor beta chains share one sample of origin, sequenced in a study of T-cell reconstitution after alpha-beta-depleted transplantation in children. Preparation of the TCRbeta library used unique molecular identifiers. TCRdb passed the PCR reads through MiXCR, listing each CDR3 protein once. The sample holds approximately 630,000 distinct CDR3 sequences, 13% seen once. The specimen was PBMCs, collected before TCRalphabeta/CD19-depleted stem cell transplant. Source of these receptors: a girl aged 2-9 years with congenital amegakaryocytic thrombocytopenia, due to receive a stem cell transplant.

The sample holds many counts of this clonotype. The chain carries TRBV7-3 and TRBJ2-3; possible D gene TRBD2, 6 bases. The V gene's germline CDR1 is SGHTA and CDR2 FQGTGA. This CDR3 spans 14 amino acids. The ends were cut back, 5 bases at V and 5 bases at J, with 14 bases in the middle. CDR3 in DNA: TGTGCCAGCAGCATTGGCGGGACTGAAGATACGCAGTATTTT. It is translated as CASSIGGTEDTQYF.

The chain is built from TRBV29-1 and TRBJ2-1; 7 bases map to TRBD2. The CDR3 extends over 14 amino acids. Germline assignment: CDR1 SQVTM and CDR2 ANQGSEA. V lost 6 bases to trimming and J lost 8 bases; unmatched junction nucleotides: 13. The CDR3 DNA reads TGCAGCGTCCAGACTAGCTCCCGGTTTGATGAGCAGTTCTTC. Translating gives CSVQTSSRFDEQFF.

This clonotype was seen at least ten times. This chain links TRBV12-3 or TRBV12-4 with TRBJ2-2, with 10 bases aligning to TRBD1. The CDR3 is 14 residues long. V trimming: 8 bases; J trimming: 7 bases; junction bases outside the gene matches: 7. The DNA for the CDR3 is TGTGCCAGCCAACCGGGACAGGGGCGCGGGGAGCTGTTTTTT. Translating gives CASQPGQGRGELFF.

This clonotype was detected ten times or more. V is TRBV12-3 or TRBV12-4 and J is TRBJ1-1; weak D call: TRBD1 (6 bases). This CDR3 has 15 residues. V dropped 3 bases and J dropped 0 bases, with 11 bases sitting between them. Here the CDR3 DNA reads TGTGCCAGCAGTTTGGGGGCAGTGATGAACACTGAAGCTTTCTTT. It encodes CASSLGAVMNTEAFF.

This clonotype came up a few times. The CDR3: CASSSAGEETQYF. For the CDR3, the DNA is TGCGCCAGCAGCTCCGCAGGGGAAGAGACCCAGTACTTC. J is TRBJ2-5 and V is TRBV5-1; tentatively, D is TRBD1 (6 bases). The CDR3 is 13 residues long. Germline CDR1 reads SGHRS; CDR2 reads YFSETQ. The V end was cut by 3 bases, the J end by 3 bases, with 9 bases between.

This clonotype was observed many times. CDR3 bases: TGTGCCAGCGTTGGGGGTTACTCTGGAAACACCATATATTTT. Translating it yields CASVGGYSGNTIYF. The chain uses TRBV6-5 and TRBJ1-3, with D possibly being TRBD1 (5 bases). The CDR3 extends over 14 amino acids. Germline CDR1 is MNHEY and CDR2 is SVGAGI. Trimming left V 8 bases short and J 0 bases short, with 11 bases between.

This chain links TRBV3-1 with TRBJ2-2; 7 bases match TRBD2. This CDR3 region has 15 residues. Germline CDR1 is LGHDT and CDR2 is YNNKEL (reference sequence). J was trimmed by 1 base and V by 1 base; bases with no gene match: 0. The CDR3, as DNA: TGTGCCAGCAGCCAAGCTAGCGGGAACACCGGGGAGCTGTTTTTT. Translated: CASSQASGNTGELFF.

This clonotype was picked up many times. The J gene is TRBJ2-3, the V gene TRBV20-1; TRBD1 matches 9 bases. The CDR3 extends over 16 amino acids. Losses at the gene ends were 6 bases for V and 4 bases for J; bases not matched to a gene: 14. Germline V lookup: CDR1 DFQATT, CDR2 SNEGSKA (reference sequence). CDR3 nucleotide sequence: TGCAGTGCGAGGACCGGGACAGGGCTTAGGGCAGATACGCAGTATTTT. This translates into CSARTGTGLRADTQYF.

V gene TRBV28 combines with J gene TRBJ2-7, with 7 positions matching TRBD2. V lost 2 bases and J lost 4; bases outside the gene matches: 14. The germline CDR1 and CDR2 sequences are MDHEN and SYDVKM. There are 17 residues in the CDR3. CDR3 region: CASSLPWTRRLLYEQYF. The CDR3 nucleotides read TGTGCCAGCAGTTTACCCTGGACTAGACGGCTTTTGTACGAGCAGTACTTC.

In its sample, this clonotype was seen a few times. The chain couples TRBV9 to TRBJ2-7; no clear D. The CDR3 is made up of 16 amino acids. CDR1 SGDLS and CDR2 YYNGEE come from the germline V gene. V was trimmed by 0 bases and J by 0 bases, leaving 13 bases between them. CDR3 amino acids: CASSVGPSSRSYEQYF. CDR3 nucleotides: TGTGCCAGCAGCGTAGGGCCCTCATCTCGCTCCTACGAGCAGTACTTC.

This clonotype was seen repeatedly, ten times or more. V gene TRBV7-9 combines with J gene TRBJ2-2; the D is unclear. The V end lost 5 bases, the J end lost 2 bases, and 9 bases lay between the germline ends. Germline V lookup: CDR1 SEHNR, CDR2 FQNEAQ (reference sequence). The CDR3 is 14 residues long. This chain's CDR3 is CASSASENTGELFF. CDR3 DNA sequence: TGTGCCAGCAGCGCCTCGGAAAACACCGGGGAGCTGTTTTTT.

This chain links TRBV25-1 with TRBJ2-2, with D unclear. The CDR3 sequence is 14 residues long. Trimming pared 7 bases from V and 5 bases from J, leaving 14 bases between. CDR1 and CDR2 (germline): MGHDK, SYGVNS. As DNA, the CDR3 is TGTGCCAGCACCCATAACCGGGTTACCGGGGAGCTGTTTTTT. It yields the protein CASTHNRVTGELFF. The full variable domain, completed using reference TRBV25-1 and TRBJ2-2, is EADIYQTPRYLVIGTGKKITLECSQTMGHDKMYWYQQDPGMELHLIHYSYGVNSTEKGDLSSESTVSRIRTEHFPLTLESARPSHTSQYLCASTHNRVTGELFFGEGSRLTVL.

The rearrangement joins TRBV24-1 to TRBJ2-3, with D perhaps matching TRBD2 (6 bases). This CDR3 comprises 14 residues. CDR1 and CDR2 (germline): KGHDR, SFDVKD. Trimming took off 5 bases at V and 6 bases at J, with 14 bases between the two ends. CDR3 sequence (DNA): TGTGCCACCAGTGGGGGAGGAATCACCGATACGCAGTATTTT. It translates to CATSGGGITDTQYF.

This clonotype came up a few times. The genes are TRBV19 and TRBJ2-7, with TRBD2 matching 7 bases. Trimming cost V 6 bases and J 0 bases; bases outside gene matches: 8. The CDR3 is 15 residues long. Looked up from germline, CDR1 is LNHDA and CDR2 is SQIVND (reference sequence). Here the CDR3 reads CASRGRLADSYEQYF. The CDR3, as DNA: TGTGCCAGTAGAGGGAGGCTAGCGGACTCCTACGAGCAGTACTTC. The full variable domain, with the rest looked up from reference TRBV19 and TRBJ2-7, is DGGITQSPKYLFRKEGQNVTLSCEQNLNHDAMYWYRQDPGQGLRLIYYSQIVNDFQKGDIAEGYSVSREKKESFPLTVTSAQKNPTAFYLCASRGRLADSYEQYFGPGTRLTVT.

Many counts were recorded for this clonotype. The chain combines TRBV12-3 or TRBV12-4 with TRBJ1-2; possibly TRBD1 for D (5 bases). Trimming took off 6 bases at V and 4 bases at J, with 12 bases between the two ends. This CDR3 has 13 residues. The CDR3 loop is CASSLGVGYGYTF. The CDR3 nucleotides read TGTGCCAGCAGCCTAGGGGTTGGCTATGGCTACACCTTC.

At least ten counts were recorded for this clonotype. The chain is built from TRBV20-1 and TRBJ1-2; TRBD1 is a possible D gene (6 bases). CDR3 length equals 14 residues. Looked up from germline, CDR1 is DFQATT and CDR2 is SNEGSKA (reference sequence). V lost 0 bases and J lost 8, with 16 bases in between. CDR3 DNA sequence: TGCAGTGCTAGAGATGCGACTCTAAGGGGGGGCTACACCTTC. Translation: CSARDATLRGGYTF.

Of note for this clonotype: A much larger clone sits a single nucleotide away, making a read error possible. This chain links TRBV6-1 with TRBJ2-7; 10 nucleotides match TRBD1. From germline, CDR1 is MNHNS and CDR2 SASEGT. The CDR3 totals 14 residues. The CDR3 region has the DNA TGTGCCAGCAGTCGAACCGGGACAGGGGACGAGCATTACTTC. Translated: CASSRTGTGDEHYF.

This clonotype occurred many times. The chain couples TRBV20-1 to TRBJ2-1; TRBD2 matches 13 bases. The CDR3 runs 15 residues. With V trimmed by 6 bases and J by 4 bases, 6 bases remained unmatched. Germline values: CDR1 DFQATT, CDR2 SNEGSKA (reference sequence). The CDR3, as DNA: TGCAGTGCCCTAACTAGCGGGAGGGTTTACAATGAGCAGTTCTTC. The encoded protein is CSALTSGRVYNEQFF.

The sample holds many counts of this clonotype. The J gene is TRBJ2-1, the V gene TRBV12-3 or TRBV12-4; 13 bases fit TRBD2. Trimming at V came to 5 bases and at J to 10 bases, leaving 11 bases not matched to a gene. The CDR3 is 16 residues long. CDR3 amino acids: CASSLLAGGPVEEQFF. CDR3 nucleotides: TGTGCCAGCAGTCTACTAGCGGGAGGGCCTGTGGAGGAGCAGTTCTTC.

The chain joins TRBV29-1 to TRBJ2-7; TRBD2 aligns across 12 bases. Losses at the gene ends were 4 bases for V and 4 bases for J; bases not matched to a gene: 8. Per germline, CDR1 SQVTM and CDR2 ANQGSEA. This CDR3 has 15 residues. The DNA of the CDR3 is TGCAGCGTTGTTCTAGCGGGAGGGCTCGGGTACGAGCAGTACTTC. It is translated as CSVVLAGGLGYEQYF.

This clonotype was counted ten times or more. This chain links TRBV20-1 with TRBJ2-7, with 7 bases matching TRBD1. The V gene's germline CDR1 is DFQATT and CDR2 SNEGSKA (reference sequence). V gave up 0 bases and J gave up 2 bases; unmatched junction bases: 7. The CDR3 runs to 15 residues. The CDR3 region is CSARDLGQETYEQYF. The CDR3 region has the DNA TGCAGTGCTAGAGACTTAGGACAGGAGACCTACGAGCAGTACTTC.

Many counts were recorded for this clonotype. As DNA, the CDR3 is TGTGCCAGCAGCCAATTAGGAGATATGAACACTGAAGCTTTCTTT. This sequence encodes CASSQLGDMNTEAFF. The chain is built from TRBV4-2 and TRBJ1-1; D uncertain. This CDR3 comprises 15 residues. V dropped 2 bases and J dropped 0 bases, with 10 bases sitting between them. The germline CDR1 and CDR2 sequences are LGHNA and YNFKEQ.

This chain joins TRBV27 and TRBJ2-7; TRBD2 matches at 13 bases. The germline CDR1 and CDR2 sequences are MNHEY and SMNVEV (reference sequence). The ends lost 5 bases at V and 4 bases at J; junction bases unmatched: 8. The CDR3 covers 16 residues. CDR3: CASSTGLAGTFYEQYF. DNA of the CDR3: TGTGCCAGCAGTACGGGACTAGCGGGAACCTTTTACGAGCAGTACTTC.

The chain carries TRBV7-9 and TRBJ2-7, with D perhaps matching TRBD2 (5 bases). Germline V gene sequence: CDR1 SEHNR, CDR2 FQNEAQ (reference sequence). The CDR3 is 16 residues long. Trimming stripped 5 bases from V and 2 bases from J, with 19 bases between. CDR3 region: CASSPALSNGAYEQYF. The CDR3 nucleotides are TGTGCCAGCAGCCCAGCACTTTCTAACGGGGCCTACGAGCAGTACTTC.

To note about this clonotype: Given a much more abundant clone one base away, this may be a read error. The chain joins TRBV12-3 or TRBV12-4 to TRBJ1-5, with D tentatively TRBD1 (6 bases). The CDR3 loop spans 16 amino acids. The CDR3 DNA reads TGTGTCAGCAGTTTGTATGGGGGCAGTAGCAATCAGCCCCAGCATTTT. Encoded protein: CVSSLYGGSSNQPQHF.

This sequence joins TRBV3-1 and TRBJ1-3; D unclear. Between the trimmed V and J ends, which lost 3 bases and 0 bases, there was a span of 15 bases. The CDR3 is made up of 17 amino acids. CDR1 and CDR2 (germline): LGHDT, YNNKEL (reference sequence). The CDR3 DNA reads as TGTGCCAGCAGCCACTTAACTGACGCGAGCTCTGGAAACACCATATATTTT. This translates into CASSHLTDASSGNTIYF.

This clonotype has more than one count but fewer than ten. CDR3 protein: CATRGDSTDTQYF. CDR3 sequence (DNA): TGTGCCACTAGGGGAGATAGCACAGATACGCAGTATTTT. The chain employs TRBV28 and TRBJ2-3, with D tentatively TRBD1 or TRBD2 (5 bases each). The CDR3 has 13 amino acids. The V gene's germline CDR1 is MDHEN and CDR2 SYDVKM. V lost 10 bases and J lost 0, with 11 bases in between.

This clonotype was seen a few times. CDR3 residues: CASSQDLGEGRGDTQYF. The DNA of the CDR3 is TGCGCCAGCAGCCAAGATCTGGGGGAGGGCCGTGGAGATACGCAGTATTTT. The rearrangement joins TRBV4-1 to TRBJ2-3; 7 bases are a match to TRBD2. The germline V gene has CDR1 MGHRA and CDR2 YSYEKL. The CDR3 consists of 17 residues. The V segment lost 0 bases and the J segment 5 bases; nucleotides outside the gene matches: 11.

There are many counts of this clonotype. The gene calls are TRBV24-1 and TRBJ2-1; D perhaps matches TRBD1 (6 bases). Trimming removed 7 bases at V and 3 bases at J, with 9 bases between. This CDR3 has 13 amino acids. CDR1 is KGHDR and CDR2 is SFDVKD in the germline V gene. In DNA form, the CDR3 reads TGTGCCACCAGGCAGGGGATCTACAATGAGCAGTTCTTC. Its translation is CATRQGIYNEQFF.

CDR3 DNA sequence: TGTGCCAGCAGTCACACGTCAGCCGGTGAGCAGTTCTTC. Protein product: CASSHTSAGEQFF. J is TRBJ2-1 and V is TRBV27; the D is unclear. There are 13 residues in the CDR3. The V end lost 5 bases, the J end lost 9 bases, and 14 bases lay between the germline ends. The germline V gene has CDR1 MNHEY and CDR2 SMNVEV (reference sequence).